The 3 T cell receptor beta chains listed next were all sequenced from one sample in a study of beta chain features in type 1 diabetes. Expressed TCRB transcripts were sequenced after all isolated RNA was converted to cDNA. Clones were sequenced by immunoSEQ multiplex PCR, and TCRdb holds only the in-frame ones, with some missing. The data hold 600,000 to 750,000 clones, with around 12% observed a single time. General study findings and limits: Significant though moderate, a shortening of TCRB CDR3s appeared in all four CD4+ subsets of Type 1 diabetes patients.

For these TCRs, the target antigens are not known. The material sequenced was naive CD4+ T cells from blood. These receptors were taken from a man aged 25 to 40 with type 1 diabetes.

This sequence joins TRBV30 and TRBJ2-1; 9 nucleotides agree with TRBD1. The CDR3 has 14 amino acids. Losses at the gene ends were 4 bases for V and 4 bases for J; bases not matched to a gene: 5. Germline V CDR1 and CDR2: GTSNPN, SVGIG (reference sequence). The CDR3 region has the DNA TGTGCCTGGAAGGGGACAGGGAGATACAATGAGCAGTTCTTC. This translates into CAWKGTGRYNEQFF.

Only a few counts were recorded for this clone. This chain links TRBV19 with TRBJ2-2; TRBD2 agrees at 8 bases. This CDR3 comprises 16 residues. V was clipped by 7 bases and J by 6 bases; unmatched bases: 13. Germline V lookup: CDR1 LNHDA, CDR2 SQIVND (reference sequence). The CDR3 nucleotides read TGTGCCAGTAACCCGGGAGCGGGGGTTGGTGCCGGGGAGCTGTTTTTT. Protein sequence: CASNPGAGVGAGELFF.

This clone was counted only a few times. This chain uses TRBV29-1 with TRBJ2-5; TRBD2 matches 7 bases. The germline gives CDR1 SQVTM, CDR2 ANQGSEA. The CDR3 sequence is 12 residues long. Trimming at V came to 1 base and at J to 5 bases, leaving 1 base not matched to a gene. CDR3 DNA: TGCAGCGTTGAAGTGGGGGGGGAGACCCAGTACTTC. Residues: CSVEVGGETQYF.